Presented here are 15 T cell receptor beta chains from one specimen sequenced in a study of memory CD4+ T cells and cytomegalovirus serostatus. Method: immunoSEQ multiplex PCR; TCRdb's copy keeps in-frame clones and lacks some. Of about 58,000 clones listed, approximately 81% are singletons. Single viable CD3+CD4+CD8-CD45RO+ cells were sorted as the memory CD4+ T cells. What was sequenced was memory CD4+ T cells from blood. These receptor sequences come from an adult in good health and CMV-seronegative. Some clones in this sample may be carry-over from other donors' samples.

This chain joins TRBV15 and TRBJ1-5; D ambiguous. The V gene lost 0 bases and the J gene lost 9 bases, with 9 bases spanning the gap. The CDR3 length is 13 residues. Germline V gene sequence: CDR1 LNHNV, CDR2 YYDKDF (reference sequence). The CDR3 sequence: CATSREKQTPQHF. As DNA, the CDR3 is TGTGCCACCAGCAGAGAGAAACAGACGCCCCAGCATTTT.

CDR3 DNA sequence: TGTGCCAGCAGTTTACCCGTAGCGGGGTCCTACGAGCAGTACTTC. Protein product: CASSLPVAGSYEQYF. The genes are TRBV28 and TRBJ2-7; 8 nucleotides align to TRBD2. CDR3 size: 15 residues. Germline CDR1 MDHEN, CDR2 SYDVKM. V shed 2 bases and J 1 base; nucleotides not matched to a gene: 4.

The gene calls are TRBV30 and TRBJ1-3, with no clear D. Germline-derived CDR1 and CDR2 are GTSNPN and SVGIG (reference sequence). The length of the CDR3 is 13 residues. With 8 bases removed from V and 2 bases from J, the gap between germline ends came to 13 bases. The CDR3 here is CARSGRPGNTIYF. DNA for the CDR3: TGTGCCCGTTCGGGAAGGCCTGGAAACACCATATATTTT. The complete variable domain, with remaining parts taken from reference TRBV30 and TRBJ1-3, reads SQTIHQWPATLVQPVGSPLSLECTVEGTSNPNLYWYRQAAGRGLQLLFYSVGIGQISSEVPQNLSASRPQDRQFILSSKKLLLSDSGFYLCARSGRPGNTIYFGEGSWLTVV.

The rearrangement links TRBV28 to TRBJ2-2; D gene unclear. Per the germline V gene, CDR1 is MDHEN and CDR2 is SYDVKM. Between the trimmed V and J ends, which lost 10 bases and 0 bases, there was a span of 12 bases. The length of the CDR3 is 14 residues. The CDR3 DNA sequence: TGTGCCACTGCTCCAGGACCGAACACCGGGGAGCTGTTTTTT. This codes for CATAPGPNTGELFF.

The chain has TRBV4-3 and TRBJ2-6, with no clear D. The CDR3 contains 13 residues. CDR1 and CDR2 from the germline V gene are LGHNA and YSLEER. The germline V and J ends were trimmed by 8 bases and 4 bases, with 9 bases remaining between them. DNA for the CDR3: TGCGCCAGCTCCGGTTTAGGGGCCAACGTCCTGACTTTC. Translating gives CASSGLGANVLTF.

V is TRBV7-9 and J is TRBJ1-2; D might be TRBD1 (5 bases). The CDR3 consists of 14 residues. With 5 bases removed from V and 6 bases from J, the gap between germline ends came to 16 bases. CDR1 is SEHNR and CDR2 is FQNEAQ in the germline V gene (reference sequence). Here the CDR3 DNA reads TGTGCCAGCAGCCCCGCCAGGGAGCAGGATGGCTACACCTTC. This encodes CASSPAREQDGYTF.

The chain uses TRBV5-4 and TRBJ1-5, with D perhaps TRBD1 (5 bases). V dropped 3 bases and J dropped 1 base, with 5 bases sitting between them. Per germline, CDR1 SGHNT and CDR2 YYREEE (reference sequence). This CDR3 is built from 13 residues. Here the CDR3 reads CASSWDSNQPQHF. In DNA form, the CDR3 reads TGTGCCAGCAGCTGGGACAGCAATCAGCCCCAGCATTTT.

This chain uses TRBV7-4 with TRBJ2-3; no definite D call. This CDR3 is 13 amino acids long. Germline V gene lookup returns CDR1 SGHVT and CDR2 SQSDAQ. V was pared by 1 base and J by 0 bases, with 2 bases between. The CDR3 DNA reads as TGTGCCAGCAGCTTAGTAAGCACAGATACGCAGTATTTT. Translated: CASSLVSTDTQYF.

The chain combines TRBV23-1 with TRBJ1-3; D not resolved. TRBV23-1 is given ORF status, its function remaining uncertain. This CDR3 is 15 amino acids long. The V gene lost 6 bases and the J gene lost 6 bases, with 18 bases spanning the gap. The CDR3 spells CASSAMDPGENTIYF. CDR3 sequence (DNA): TGCGCCAGCAGCGCAATGGACCCTGGGGAAAACACCATATATTTT.

The chain has TRBV28 and TRBJ1-2; no firm D call. Trimming shortened V by 6 bases and J by 3 bases, and 14 bases separated the two germline ends. Germline loops: CDR1 MDHEN, CDR2 SYDVKM. This CDR3 is built from 14 residues. CDR3: CASSPPGVDYGYTF. The CDR3, as DNA: TGTGCCAGCAGCCCCCCCGGGGTAGACTATGGCTACACCTTC.

V and J are TRBV7-9 and TRBJ2-5; D gene unclear. V shed 5 bases and J shed 5 bases, with 3 bases lying between them. Germline assignment: CDR1 SEHNR and CDR2 FQNEAQ (reference sequence). This CDR3 is 10 amino acids long. Here the CDR3 DNA reads TGTGCCAGCAGCATGGAGACCCAGTACTTC. Translation: CASSMETQYF.

The rearrangement uses TRBV7-6 and TRBJ2-5; no firm D call. This CDR3 spans 14 amino acids. Germline V lookup: CDR1 SGHVS, CDR2 FNYEAQ. In DNA form, the CDR3 reads TGTGCGTCTGCCGTAGACCTAATAGAAGAGACCCAGTACTTC. Protein product: CASAVDLIEETQYF.

The CDR3 DNA reads as TGTGCCAGCTCTGCCAGCGGGAAGAGCACAGATACGCAGTATTTT. It yields the protein CASSASGKSTDTQYF. The V gene is TRBV18, the J gene TRBJ2-3; 7 bases align to TRBD2. Unmatched junction bases numbered 6, after V lost 6 bases and J lost 0 bases. Germline values: CDR1 KGHSH, CDR2 LQKENI. The CDR3 sequence is 15 residues long. Drawing the rest from reference TRBV18 and TRBJ2-3, the complete variable domain is NAGVMQNPRHLVRRRGQEARLRCSPMKGHSHVYWYRQLPEEGLKFMVYLQKENIIDESGMPKERFSAEFPKEGPSILRIQQVVRGDSAAYFCASSASGKSTDTQYFGPGTRLTVL.

Written as DNA, the CDR3 is TGTGCCAGCAGCCAAGATTGGGGCAGCCAGCCCCAGCATTTT. It specifies CASSQDWGSQPQHF. This chain connects TRBV4-2 to TRBJ1-5; TRBD1 is a possible D gene (5 bases). V was shortened by 0 bases and J by 7 bases, with 10 bases between the two germline ends. CDR3 length equals 14 residues. Germline V gene sequence: CDR1 LGHNA, CDR2 YNFKEQ.

The chain is built from TRBV7-3 and TRBJ2-6, with D unresolved. Germline lookup yields CDR1 SGHTA and CDR2 FQGTGA. This CDR3 spans 16 amino acids. Between the trimmed V and J ends, which lost 2 bases and 4 bases, there was a span of 12 bases. The CDR3 region is CASSLPLSGGANVLTF. As DNA, the CDR3 is TGTGCCAGCAGCTTACCACTCTCAGGAGGGGCCAACGTCCTGACTTTC. Together with reference TRBV7-3 and TRBJ2-6, the CDR3 gives the full variable domain: GAGVSQTPSNKVTEKGKYVELRCDPISGHTALYWYRQSLGQGPEFLIYFQGTGAADDSGLPNDRFFAVRPEGSVSTLKIQRTERGDSAVYLCASSLPLSGGANVLTFGAGSRLTVL.